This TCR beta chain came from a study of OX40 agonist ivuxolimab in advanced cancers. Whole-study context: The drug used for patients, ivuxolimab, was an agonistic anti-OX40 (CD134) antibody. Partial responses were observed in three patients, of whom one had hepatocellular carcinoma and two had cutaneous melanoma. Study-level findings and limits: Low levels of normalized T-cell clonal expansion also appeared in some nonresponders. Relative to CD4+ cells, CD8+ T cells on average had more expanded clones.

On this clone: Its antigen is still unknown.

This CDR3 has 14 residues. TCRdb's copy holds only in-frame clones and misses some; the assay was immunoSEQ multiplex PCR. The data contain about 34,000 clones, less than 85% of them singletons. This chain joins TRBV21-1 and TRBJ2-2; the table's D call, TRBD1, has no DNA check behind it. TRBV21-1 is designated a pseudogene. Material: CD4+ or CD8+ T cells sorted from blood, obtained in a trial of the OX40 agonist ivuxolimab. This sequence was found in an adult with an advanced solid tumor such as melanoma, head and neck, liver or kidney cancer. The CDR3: CASIFEGGTGELFF. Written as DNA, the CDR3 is TGTGCCAGCATTTTTGAAGGGGGCACCGGGGAGCTGTTTTTT.